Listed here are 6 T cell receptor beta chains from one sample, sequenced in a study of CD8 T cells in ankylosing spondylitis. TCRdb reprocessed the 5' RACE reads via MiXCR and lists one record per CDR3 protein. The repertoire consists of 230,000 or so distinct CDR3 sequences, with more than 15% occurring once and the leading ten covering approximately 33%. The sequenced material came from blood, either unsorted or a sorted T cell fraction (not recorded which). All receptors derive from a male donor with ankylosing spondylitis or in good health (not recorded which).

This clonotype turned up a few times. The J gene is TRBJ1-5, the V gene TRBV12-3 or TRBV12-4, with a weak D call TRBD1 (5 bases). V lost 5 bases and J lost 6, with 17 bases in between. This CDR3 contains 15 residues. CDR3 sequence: CASSVGEGPGQPQHF. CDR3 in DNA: TGTGCCAGCAGTGTCGGGGAGGGGCCTGGTCAGCCCCAGCATTTT.

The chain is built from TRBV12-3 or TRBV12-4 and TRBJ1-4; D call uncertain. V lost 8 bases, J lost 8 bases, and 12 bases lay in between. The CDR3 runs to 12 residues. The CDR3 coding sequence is TGTGCCAGCCTCGGAGTGGACGAAAAACTGTTTTTT. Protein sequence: CASLGVDEKLFF.

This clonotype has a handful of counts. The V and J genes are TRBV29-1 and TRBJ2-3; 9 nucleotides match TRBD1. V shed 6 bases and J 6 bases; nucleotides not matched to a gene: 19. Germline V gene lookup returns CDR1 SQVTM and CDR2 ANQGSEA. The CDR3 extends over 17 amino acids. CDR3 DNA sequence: TGCAGCGTCGTCCCGGGACAGGGTCCTTGGGGTCGGGATACGCAGTATTTT. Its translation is CSVVPGQGPWGRDTQYF.

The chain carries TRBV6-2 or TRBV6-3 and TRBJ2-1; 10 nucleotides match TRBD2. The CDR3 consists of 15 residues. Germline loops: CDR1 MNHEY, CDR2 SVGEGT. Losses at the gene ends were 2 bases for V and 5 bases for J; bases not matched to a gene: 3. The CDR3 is CASSYPSGSNNEQFF. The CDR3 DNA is TGTGCCAGCAGTTACCCTAGCGGGAGTAACAATGAGCAGTTCTTC.

The CDR3, as DNA: TGCAGCGTTGGATGGACTAGCGGAGGGGGGTTCACAGATACGCAGTATTTT. The encoded protein is CSVGWTSGGGFTDTQYF. The J gene is TRBJ2-3, the V gene TRBV29-1; 10 bases map to TRBD2. Trimming took 4 bases from V and 2 from J; bases not matched to a gene: 12. The CDR3 is 17 residues long. CDR1 and CDR2 from the germline V gene are SQVTM and ANQGSEA.

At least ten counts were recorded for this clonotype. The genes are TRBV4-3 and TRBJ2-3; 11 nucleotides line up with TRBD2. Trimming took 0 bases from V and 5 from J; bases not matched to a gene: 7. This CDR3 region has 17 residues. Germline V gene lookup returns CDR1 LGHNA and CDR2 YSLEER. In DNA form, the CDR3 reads TGCGCCAGCAGCCAAGAGCTAGCGGGAGGCCCTTTAGATACGCAGTATTTT. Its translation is CASSQELAGGPLDTQYF.